This T cell receptor (beta chain) came from a study of CD8 T cells in Susac syndrome. The CDR3 length is 17 residues. J was trimmed by 8 bases and V by 0 bases; bases with no gene match: 5. The V gene's germline CDR1 is MNHEY and CDR2 SVGAGI. cDNA came from approximately 0.5 to 1 ug RNA primed by random hexamers. TCRdb called the immunoSEQ multiplex PCR reads again in MiXCR, with one record for every CDR3 protein. There are hundreds of thousands of distinct CDR3 sequences in the sample; more than 80% occur only once, and 0.09% to 0.15% lies in the top ten. The receptor's source is a human donor with multiple sclerosis. The sequenced material came from CD8+ T cells from PBMCs. This chain connects TRBV6-5 to TRBJ2-1; 15 nucleotides line up with TRBD2. CDR3 in amino acids: CASSYSGLAGGGHEQFF. The CDR3 nucleotides are TGTGCCAGCAGTTACTCGGGACTAGCGGGGGGTGGGCATGAGCAGTTCTTC.